This T cell receptor beta chain was observed in a study of untreated major depressive disorder. Clones were sequenced by immunoSEQ multiplex PCR, and TCRdb holds only the in-frame ones, with some missing. The sample lists about 15,000 clones; 85% to 95% were seen once. In the case of this clone: The antigen is unknown.

CDR1 and CDR2 from the germline V gene are ENHRY and SYGVKD. The CDR3 is 13 amino acids. V dropped 3 bases and J dropped 0 bases, with 6 bases sitting between them. Patients had DSM-IV major depressive disorder with a Hamilton Depression score of at least 18. Blood, 30 to 35 ml, was drawn into EDTA tubes. Findings and limits, study-wide: CD4+ T cells from depressed patients used TRBV05-01 (Vbeta 5.1) more often than controls.

Sequenced input: CD4+ T cells from PBMCs. The source of this sequence is a woman aged 25 to 45 with major depressive disorder. V is TRBV10-3 and J is TRBJ2-7; unclear D gene. The CDR3 here is CAISEKASYEQYF. DNA for the CDR3: TGTGCCATCAGTGAAAAGGCCTCCTACGAGCAGTACTTC.